The 20 T cell receptor beta chains listed next were all sequenced from one sample in a study of response to subunit inactivated influenza vaccine. TCRdb fed the RT-PCR reads into MiXCR, producing one record per CDR3 protein. The sample contains around 570,000 distinct CDR3 sequences, about 11% of which appear only once. The data also belong to a second study, concerning T cells expressing NK-cell markers. That work adds: The cDNA for TCR beta came from 5'RACE template switching with UMIs.

The source material was PBMCs from blood, sampled on the day of vaccination. The source is a man in his forties or fifties who received an inactivated influenza vaccine.

This clonotype has just a few counts. J is TRBJ1-4 and V is TRBV12-3 or TRBV12-4; no clear D. The V end lost 8 bases, the J end lost 3 bases, and 13 bases lay between the germline ends. The CDR3 totals 14 residues. CDR3 sequence reads: CASGRTEANEKLFF. The CDR3 bases are TGTGCCAGCGGACGGACGGAGGCTAATGAAAAACTGTTTTTT.

The rearrangement uses TRBV19 and TRBJ1-2, with a tentative D call TRBD1 (6 bases). In germline, CDR1 is LNHDA, CDR2 SQIVND (reference sequence). The CDR3 consists of 13 residues. With 7 bases removed from V and 7 bases from J, the gap between germline ends came to 16 bases. The CDR3 bases are TGTGCCAGTAATCCACAGGGTCTAGGTGGCTACACCTTC. This sequence encodes CASNPQGLGGYTF.

The gene calls are TRBV25-1 and TRBJ2-7, with 9 bases that match TRBD1. The CDR3 covers 13 residues. V trimming: 6 bases; J trimming: 4 bases; junction bases outside the gene matches: 4. Looked up from germline, CDR1 is MGHDK and CDR2 is SYGVNS. The CDR3 DNA reads TGTGCCAGCAGACAGGGGGCGCGTTACGAGCAGTACTTC. Its translation: CASRQGARYEQYF.

This clonotype appeared many times. This rearrangement joins TRBV5-1 to TRBJ2-2, with TRBD1 matching 8 bases. V shed 4 bases, J shed 5 bases, and the junction held 10 bases outside the gene matches. The CDR3 length is 16 residues. The germline gives CDR1 SGHRS, CDR2 YFSETQ. CDR3 DNA: TGCGCCAGCAGCGCTGCGTTGGGACAGGATACCGGGGAGCTGTTTTTT. It yields the protein CASSAALGQDTGELFF.

The rearrangement uses TRBV5-6 and TRBJ2-1; 7 nucleotides align to TRBD1. Germline lookup yields CDR1 SGHDT and CDR2 YYEEEE. The trim removed 1 base at V and 4 bases at J, leaving 5 bases unmatched. The CDR3 covers 15 residues. The CDR3 sequence: CASSLRGQRYNEQFF. The DNA for the CDR3 is TGTGCCAGCAGCTTGAGGGGACAGCGATACAATGAGCAGTTCTTC.

The chain combines TRBV5-1 with TRBJ2-3; 7 bases fit TRBD2. CDR3 length: 15 residues. Germline V lookup: CDR1 SGHRS, CDR2 YFSETQ. After removal of 4 bases from V and 4 bases from J, the junction contained 9 bases not matched to a gene. The CDR3 DNA reads TGCGCCAGCAGCATAGCGGCGGGGGTCCCAGATACGCAGTATTTT. This sequence encodes CASSIAAGVPDTQYF.

V is TRBV29-1 and J is TRBJ2-7, with TRBD1 matching over 8 bases. The CDR3 runs to 13 residues. The V segment lost 5 bases and the J segment 6 bases; nucleotides outside the gene matches: 9. In germline, CDR1 is SQVTM, CDR2 ANQGSEA. CDR3 protein: CSVSRTGRGEQYF. The DNA of the CDR3 is TGCAGCGTTTCCCGGACAGGGCGAGGCGAGCAGTACTTC.

V is TRBV2 and J is TRBJ2-7, with D tentatively TRBD1 or TRBD2 (6 bases each). V was pared by 4 bases and J by 6 bases, with 16 bases between. CDR1 is SNHLY and CDR2 is FYNNEI in the germline V gene. There are 14 residues in the CDR3. CDR3 coding DNA: TGTGCCAGCAGTGGGGCCCGACTAGGGGGCGAGCAGTACTTC. Residues: CASSGARLGGEQYF.

This clonotype was observed a few times. The chain carries TRBV4-2 and TRBJ2-3, with 10 bases aligning to TRBD2. The CDR3 length is 16 residues. CDR1 is LGHNA, CDR2 YNFKEQ, per germline. V was clipped by 4 bases and J by 5 bases; unmatched bases: 9. CDR3 coding DNA: TGTGCCAGCAGCCGAGAGCGGGAGGGCCCGATAGATACGCAGTATTTT. Amino acids: CASSREREGPIDTQYF.

There are a few counts of this clonotype. The chain has TRBV5-1 and TRBJ2-3; no definite D call. This CDR3 contains 13 residues. Trimming removed 2 bases from V and 1 base from J, with 5 bases in between. The germline V gene encodes CDR1 SGHRS and CDR2 YFSETQ. The CDR3 sequence: CASSLSRTDTQYF. For the CDR3, the DNA is TGCGCCAGCAGCTTAAGCCGCACAGATACGCAGTATTTT.

This clonotype was detected only a few times. The V call is TRBV14, the J call TRBJ2-3, with D possibly TRBD2 on 6 matching bases. CDR3 length: 14 residues. The germline V gene has CDR1 SGHDN and CDR2 FVKESK. V lost 6 bases and J 2 bases, leaving 12 bases between the germline ends. The CDR3 DNA reads TGTGCCAGCAGTTCGGGAGTCCCCACAGATACGCAGTATTTT. It specifies CASSSGVPTDTQYF.

V usage is TRBV7-2 and J usage is TRBJ2-3, with TRBD2 identical over 8 bases. V gave up 3 bases and J gave up 2 bases; unmatched junction bases: 4. Germline V CDR1 and CDR2: SGHTA, FQGNSA. There are 15 residues in the CDR3. This chain's CDR3 is CASSFSGGFTDTQYF. The CDR3 DNA reads as TGTGCCAGCAGCTTCAGCGGGGGTTTCACAGATACGCAGTATTTT.

This clonotype showed up just a few times. V gene TRBV6-5 combines with J gene TRBJ1-1; no clear D gene. The CDR3 has 14 residues. Trimming shortened V by 4 bases and J by 1 base, and 10 bases separated the two germline ends. CDR1 is MNHEY, CDR2 SVGAGI, per germline. CDR3 in amino acids: CASSFRTENTEAFF. For the CDR3, the DNA is TGTGCCAGCAGTTTTCGGACCGAGAACACTGAAGCTTTCTTT.

This clonotype was recorded a few times. The rearrangement links TRBV20-1 to TRBJ2-7; the D gene is possibly TRBD2 (5 bases). The V gene lost 5 bases and the J gene lost 6 bases, with 14 bases spanning the gap. CDR1 is DFQATT, CDR2 SNEGSKA, per germline (reference sequence). The CDR3 runs to 12 residues. The CDR3 nucleotides are TGCAGTGCTCCCGCACTAGTCTCCGAGCAGTACTTC. As protein: CSAPALVSEQYF.

This clonotype was detected a few times. The chain joins TRBV24-1 to TRBJ2-2, with D possibly matching TRBD1 (6 bases). This CDR3 is 14 amino acids long. CDR1 is KGHDR, CDR2 SFDVKD, per germline. V was trimmed by 4 bases and J by 4 bases, leaving 9 bases between them. CDR3 protein: CATSDIRGTGELFF. The CDR3 nucleotides read TGTGCCACCAGTGACATCAGGGGCACCGGGGAGCTGTTTTTT.

The rearrangement links TRBV12-3 or TRBV12-4 to TRBJ2-3, with a possible D match to TRBD2 (7 bases). With 10 bases removed from V and 2 bases from J, the gap between germline ends came to 19 bases. The CDR3 loop spans 15 amino acids. This CDR3 is CATLPGGGYTDTQYF. The CDR3 DNA reads as TGTGCCACCCTCCCGGGGGGCGGATACACAGATACGCAGTATTTT.

This chain links TRBV7-2 with TRBJ2-5; tentatively, D is TRBD2 (6 bases). The V gene lost 2 bases and the J gene lost 1 base, with 11 bases spanning the gap. Germline assignment: CDR1 SGHTA and CDR2 FQGNSA. The CDR3 has 15 residues. The chain's CDR3 is CASSLMEGPQETQYF. The CDR3 DNA reads as TGTGCCAGCAGCTTAATGGAGGGACCCCAAGAGACCCAGTACTTC.

V and J are TRBV2 and TRBJ1-6; 8 positions match TRBD1. The CDR3 has 14 residues. CDR1 is SNHLY and CDR2 is FYNNEI in the germline V gene. V gave up 3 bases and J gave up 7 bases; unmatched junction bases: 2. In DNA form, the CDR3 reads TGTGCCAGCAGTGATTGGGACAGGAATTCACCCCTCCACTTT. Its translation is CASSDWDRNSPLHF.

This clonotype was seen a few times. V and J are TRBV3-1 and TRBJ1-3; unclear D gene. V lost 1 base to trimming and J lost 4 bases, with 11 bases between them. Germline V gene sequence: CDR1 LGHDT, CDR2 YNNKEL (reference sequence). The CDR3 has 15 residues. CDR3 protein: CASSQASARGNTIYF. The CDR3 DNA is TGTGCCAGCAGCCAAGCCTCGGCGCGAGGAAACACCATATATTTT.

This clonotype was seen repeatedly, ten times or more. V is TRBV12-3 or TRBV12-4 and J is TRBJ2-1, with TRBD2 matching over 8 bases. CDR3 length equals 14 residues. V gave up 5 bases and J gave up 9 bases; unmatched junction bases: 9. The CDR3 loop reads CASSESGSSSEQFF. CDR3 in DNA: TGTGCCAGCAGTGAAAGCGGGAGTTCCAGTGAGCAGTTCTTC.